This T cell receptor beta chain was recovered during a study of shared clonotypes between healthy human individuals. This clone showed up many times. Sequencing was performed with immunoSEQ multiplex PCR; in TCRdb, only in-frame clones are kept and a portion is missing. The sample includes approximately 340,000 clones, less than 75% of them seen just once. V was pared by 1 base and J by 2 bases, with 7 bases between. The CDR3 has 14 amino acids. In germline, CDR1 is SGHDT, CDR2 YYEEEE. This sequence originates from a man aged 25 to 45 in good health. The sample taken for sequencing was memory CD4+ T cells sorted from blood. This sample's subset: CD45RA-negative fraction. The V and J genes are TRBV5-6 and TRBJ1-5, with a tentative D call TRBD1 (5 bases). CDR3 amino acids: CASSLWGGNQPQHF. Written as DNA, the CDR3 is TGTGCCAGCAGCTTGTGGGGGGGCAATCAGCCCCAGCATTTT.